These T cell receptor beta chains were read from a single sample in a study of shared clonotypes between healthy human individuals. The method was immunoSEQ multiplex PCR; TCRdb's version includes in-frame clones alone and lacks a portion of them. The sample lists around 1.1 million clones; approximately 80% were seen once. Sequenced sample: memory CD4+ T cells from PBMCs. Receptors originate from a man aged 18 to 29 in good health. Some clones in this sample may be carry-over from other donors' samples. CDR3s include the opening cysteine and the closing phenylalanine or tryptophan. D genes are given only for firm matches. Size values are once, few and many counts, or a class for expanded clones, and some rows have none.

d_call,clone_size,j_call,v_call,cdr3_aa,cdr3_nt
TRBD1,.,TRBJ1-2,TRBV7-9,CASSSDREWGYTF,TGTGCCAGCAGCTCGGACAGGGAATGGGGCTACACCTTC
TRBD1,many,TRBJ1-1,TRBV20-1,CSARQGAEAFF,TGCAGTGCCAGACAGGGGGCTGAAGCTTTCTTT
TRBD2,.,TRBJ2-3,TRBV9,CASSVALTSGSTDTQYF,TGTGCCAGCAGCGTAGCGCTGACTAGCGGTAGCACAGATACGCAGTATTTT
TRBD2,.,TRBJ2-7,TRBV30,CAWRPAGQFYEQYF,TGTGCCTGGAGACCAGCGGGGCAGTTCTACGAGCAGTACTTC
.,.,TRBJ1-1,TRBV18,CASSWDFNTEAFF,TGTGCCAGCTCTTGGGACTTTAACACTGAAGCTTTCTTT
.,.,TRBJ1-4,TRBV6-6,CASTPQGGDTGKLFF,TGTGCCAGCACACCTCAAGGGGGGGATACGGGAAAACTGTTTTTT
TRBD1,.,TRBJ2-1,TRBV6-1,CASSQSIPGQGVF,TGTGCCAGCAGTCAAAGCATTCCGGGACAGGGGGTCTTC
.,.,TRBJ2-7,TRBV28,CAIQRISSYEQYF,TGTGCCATCCAAAGGATTAGCTCCTACGAGCAGTACTTC
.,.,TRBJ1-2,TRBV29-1,CSVEWVGYGYTF,TGCAGCGTTGAATGGGTAGGATATGGCTACACCTTC
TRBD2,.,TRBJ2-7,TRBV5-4,CASSPRGTSGSSHEQYF,TGTGCCAGCAGCCCCCGGGGGACTAGCGGAAGCTCCCACGAGCAGTACTTC
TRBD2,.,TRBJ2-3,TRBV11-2,CASSSYQTSGSTDTQYF,TGTGCCAGCAGCTCGTACCAGACTAGCGGGAGCACAGATACGCAGTATTTT
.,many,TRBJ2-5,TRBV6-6,CASSTPQETQYF,TGTGCCAGCAGTACCCCTCAAGAGACCCAGTACTTC
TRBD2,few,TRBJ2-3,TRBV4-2,CASSSAGGSDTQYF,TGTGCCAGCAGTTCGGCGGGGGGGTCCGATACGCAGTATTTT
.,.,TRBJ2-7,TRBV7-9,CASSLSGHSYEQYF,TGTGCCAGCAGCTTATCGGGACACTCCTACGAGCAGTACTTC
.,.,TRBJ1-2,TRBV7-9,CASSLKQGELSGYTF,TGTGCCAGCAGCCTAAAACAGGGAGAGCTATCTGGCTACACCTTC
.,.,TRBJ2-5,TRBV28,CASSPPLAGETQYF,TGTGCCAGCAGTCCCCCGCTAGCAGGAGAGACCCAGTACTTC
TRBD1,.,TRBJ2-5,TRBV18,CASSPGQGAQETQYF,TGTGCCAGCTCACCAGGGCAGGGGGCCCAAGAGACCCAGTACTTC
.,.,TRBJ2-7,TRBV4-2,CASSQALQTTYEQYF,TGTGCCAGCAGCCAAGCGCTTCAGACTACCTACGAGCAGTACTTC
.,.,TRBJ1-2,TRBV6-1,CASSEHFTNYGYTF,TGTGCCAGCAGTGAACACTTCACTAACTATGGCTACACCTTC
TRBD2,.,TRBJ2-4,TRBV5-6,CASSSSTSGRIIQYF,TGTGCCAGCAGCTCCTCGACTAGCGGGAGGATCATTCAGTACTTC
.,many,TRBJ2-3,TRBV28,CASSFAGGGTDTQYF,TGTGCCAGCAGTTTTGCCGGGGGCGGCACAGATACGCAGTATTTT
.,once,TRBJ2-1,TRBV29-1,CSVVRPPEQFF,TGCAGCGTTGTTCGGCCCCCCGAGCAGTTCTTC
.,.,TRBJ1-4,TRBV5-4,CASSLGGTRENEKLFF,TGTGCCAGCAGCTTGGGGGGGACGAGAGAGAATGAAAAACTGTTTTTT
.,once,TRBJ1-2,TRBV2,CASSDYNYGYTF,TGTGCCAGCAGTGATTATAACTATGGCTACACCTTC
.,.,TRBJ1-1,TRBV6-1,CASSEFYSNTEAFF,TGTGCCAGCAGTGAATTTTATAGCAACACTGAAGCTTTCTTT
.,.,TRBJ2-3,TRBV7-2,CASSFSYTQYF,TGTGCCAGCAGCTTTAGCTATACGCAGTATTTT
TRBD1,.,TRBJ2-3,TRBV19,CASSMPNRGDTQYF,TGTGCCAGTAGTATGCCCAACAGGGGAGATACGCAGTATTTT
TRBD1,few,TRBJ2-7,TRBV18,CASSLGQGVYEQYF,TGTGCCAGCTCACTGGGACAGGGGGTGTACGAGCAGTACTTC
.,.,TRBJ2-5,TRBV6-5,CASGGVGPGRTQYF,TGTGCCAGCGGCGGTGTGGGGCCGGGGAGAACCCAGTACTTC
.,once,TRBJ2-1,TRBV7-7,CASSSQEGGGNEQFF,TGTGCCAGCAGCTCCCAGGAGGGAGGAGGCAATGAGCAGTTCTTC
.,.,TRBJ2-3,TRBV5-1,CASSLGSPGTDTQYF,TGCGCCAGCAGCTTGGGCAGCCCCGGCACAGATACGCAGTATTTT
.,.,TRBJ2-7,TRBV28,CASSLGTLPYEQYF,TGTGCCAGCAGTCTAGGGACGCTCCCCTACGAGCAGTACTTC
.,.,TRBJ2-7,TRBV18,CASSQGLTSYEQYF,TGTGCCAGCTCACAGGGCCTTACTTCCTACGAGCAGTACTTC
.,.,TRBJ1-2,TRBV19,CASSLGPPPSNYGYTF,TGTGCCAGTAGTTTGGGCCCTCCCCCTTCTAACTATGGCTACACCTTC
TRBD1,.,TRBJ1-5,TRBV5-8,CASSQGQTYSNQPQHF,TGTGCCAGCAGCCAGGGACAGACCTATAGCAATCAGCCCCAGCATTTT
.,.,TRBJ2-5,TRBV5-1,CASSLSRGAGETQYF,TGCGCCAGCAGCTTGAGTAGAGGGGCCGGGGAGACCCAGTACTTC
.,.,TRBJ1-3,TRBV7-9,CASSRVGYSTIYF,TGTGCCAGCAGCAGGGTGGGCTACAGCACCATATATTTT
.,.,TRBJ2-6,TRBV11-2,CASSSPRTNSGANVLTF,TGTGCCAGCAGCTCCCCCCGGACGAACTCTGGGGCCAACGTCCTGACTTTC
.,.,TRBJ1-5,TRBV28,CASSLFSGGNQPQHF,TGTGCCAGCAGTTTATTTAGCGGTGGCAATCAGCCCCAGCATTTT
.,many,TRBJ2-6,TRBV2,CASSEGFGANVLTF,TGTGCCAGCAGTGAAGGTTTTGGGGCCAACGTCCTGACTTTC
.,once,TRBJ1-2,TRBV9,CASSATGGGYGYTF,TGTGCCAGCAGCGCGACAGGAGGTGGCTATGGCTACACCTTC
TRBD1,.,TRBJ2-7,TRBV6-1,CASSVTGDYEQYF,TGTGCCAGCAGTGTTACAGGGGACTACGAGCAGTACTTC